The 30 T cell receptor beta chains below were found in one sample sequenced in a study of CD8+CD57+ T cells in acquired aplastic anemia. Patients picked for sequencing had shown CD8+CD57+ cell expansion detected by flow cytometry. Profiles of TCR beta VDJ and CDR3 were generated from a genomic DNA template. MiXCR, run by TCRdb on the reads, gives a single entry per CDR3 protein. The sample yields about 240,000 distinct CDR3 sequences, roughly half seen once. Sequenced: sorted CD4+, CD8+, or CD8+CD57+ T cells (not recorded which) from PBMCs. The receptors originated from a human donor with aplastic anemia.

This clonotype was recorded a few times. The chain couples TRBV6-5 to TRBJ2-7, with D tentatively TRBD1 or TRBD2 (6 bases each). The CDR3 consists of 15 residues. Trimming removed 6 bases at V and 1 base at J, with 16 bases between. Germline lookup yields CDR1 MNHEY and CDR2 SVGAGI. In DNA, the CDR3 is TGTGCCAGCAGAACTCGGAGGGGGGATTCCTACGAGCAGTACTTC. Protein: CASRTRRGDSYEQYF.

The sample holds many counts of this clonotype. This chain uses TRBV24-1 with TRBJ2-1; D perhaps matches TRBD2 (5 bases). Germline CDR1 is KGHDR and CDR2 is SFDVKD. CDR3 length: 16 amino acids. V gave up 1 base and J gave up 8 bases, with 17 bases separating them. The DNA of the CDR3 is TGTGCCACCAGTGATTTAGGCCTAGCCGGACGGGATGAGCAGTTCTTC. This gives the protein CATSDLGLAGRDEQFF.

This chain uses TRBV20-1 with TRBJ1-1; TRBD1 is a possible D gene (6 bases). The CDR3 runs 13 residues. Germline-derived CDR1 and CDR2 are DFQATT and SNEGSKA (reference sequence). V was cut by 0 bases and J by 1 base, with 6 bases left in between. CDR3 in amino acids: CSAREGANTEAFF. CDR3 DNA sequence: TGCAGTGCTAGAGAGGGGGCGAACACTGAAGCTTTCTTT.

The rearrangement uses TRBV7-2 and TRBJ2-2; possible D gene TRBD2, 5 bases. Deletions cut 2 bases from V and 2 bases from J, with 9 bases between. CDR3 size: 15 residues. The germline gives CDR1 SGHTA, CDR2 FQGNSA. The CDR3 DNA sequence: TGTGCCAGCAGCTTACACCGGGGAAACACCGGGGAGCTGTTTTTT. Its translation is CASSLHRGNTGELFF.

This clonotype was recorded only once. The gene calls are TRBV7-2 and TRBJ2-7; 8 bases are a match to TRBD1. The J segment lost 0 bases and the V segment lost 5 bases, leaving 6 bases of the junction unmatched. Germline V gene data show CDR1 as SGHTA and CDR2 as FQGNSA. This CDR3 contains 15 residues. As DNA, the CDR3 is TGTGCCAGCAGCAATTACAGGGGGGACTCCTACGAGCAGTACTTC. Encoded protein: CASSNYRGDSYEQYF.

As for this clonotype: A much more abundant neighbour one base away suggests this may be a read error. This chain uses TRBV5-6 with TRBJ2-3, with no clear D. CDR1 is SGHDT, CDR2 YYEEEE, per germline. CDR3 size: 14 residues. V was clipped by 7 bases and J by 4 bases, with 16 bases between them. CDR3 region: CASGAPTSADTQYF. CDR3 DNA sequence: TGTGCCAGCGGCGCGCCCACGTCCGCAGATACGCAGTATTTT.

The J gene is TRBJ2-1, the V gene TRBV5-6, with 7 nucleotides matching TRBD2. Germline V gene sequence: CDR1 SGHDT, CDR2 YYEEEE. The CDR3 totals 16 residues. With V trimmed by 2 bases and J by 8 bases, 13 bases remained unmatched. CDR3 bases: TGTGCCAGCAGCTTCCTAGGCCTAGCGGAGGCGGATGAGCAGTTCTTC. This translates into CASSFLGLAEADEQFF.

DNA for the CDR3: TGTGCCAGCAGCTTGACAGGGCTAGGTGGCTACACCTTC. Translating gives CASSLTGLGGYTF. The chain couples TRBV13 to TRBJ1-2; 7 nucleotides agree with TRBD1. V shed 3 bases and J 7 bases; nucleotides not matched to a gene: 5. The CDR3 is 13 residues long. The germline V gene encodes CDR1 PRHDT and CDR2 FYEKMQ (reference sequence). The whole variable domain, filled in from reference TRBV13 and TRBJ1-2, reads AAGVIQSPRHLIKEKRETATLKCYPIPRHDTVYWYQQGPGQDPQFLISFYEKMQSDKGSIPDRFSAQQFSDYHSELNMSSLELGDSALYFCASSLTGLGGYTFGSGTRLTVV.

This rearrangement joins TRBV20-1 to TRBJ1-2; TRBD1 matches 8 bases. Looked up from germline, CDR1 is DFQATT and CDR2 is SNEGSKA (reference sequence). The V gene end was trimmed by 6 bases and the J gene end by 4 bases; junction bases not matched to a gene: 16. The CDR3 totals 16 residues. Here the CDR3 DNA reads TGCAGTGCCAGACCCACACAGGGGGTAGGTGGCTATGGCTACACCTTC. Translated, it gives CSARPTQGVGGYGYTF.

This clonotype was detected ten times or more. The chain uses TRBV5-1 and TRBJ2-7, with D perhaps TRBD1 (6 bases). V was trimmed by 5 bases and J by 4 bases, leaving 16 bases between them. The CDR3 has 14 residues. Per germline, CDR1 SGHRS and CDR2 YFSETQ. The CDR3 nucleotides are TGCGCCAGCAGTCACGGGACAAGATTATACGAGCAGTACTTC. Protein: CASSHGTRLYEQYF.

There are many counts of this clonotype. The chain employs TRBV29-1 and TRBJ2-5; 11 bases agree with TRBD2. Germline CDR1 is SQVTM and CDR2 is ANQGSEA. The CDR3 totals 15 residues. Trimming took 6 bases from V and 0 from J; bases not matched to a gene: 6. CDR3 DNA: TGCAGCGTCCTTCGACTAGCGGGGCACCAAGAGACCCAGTACTTC. Protein sequence: CSVLRLAGHQETQYF. The complete variable domain, with remaining parts taken from reference TRBV29-1 and TRBJ2-5, reads SAVISQKPSRDICQRGTSLTIQCQVDSQVTMMFWYRQQPGQSLTLIATANQGSEATYESGFVIDKFPISRPNLTFSTLTVSNMSPEDSSIYLCSVLRLAGHQETQYFGPGTRLLVL.

The chain joins TRBV2 to TRBJ1-2, with a possible D match to TRBD1 (5 bases). The CDR3 is made up of 15 amino acids. The germline V and J ends were trimmed by 5 bases and 0 bases, with 13 bases remaining between them. CDR1 SNHLY and CDR2 FYNNEI come from the germline V gene. The chain's CDR3 is CASSSQGPANYGYTF. CDR3 coding DNA: TGTGCCAGCAGTAGCCAGGGTCCAGCTAACTATGGCTACACCTTC.

The V call is TRBV7-9, the J call TRBJ2-7, with 10 nucleotides matching TRBD1. The CDR3 loop spans 15 amino acids. Germline CDR1 SEHNR, CDR2 FQNEAQ (reference sequence). J lost 4 bases, V lost 1 base, and 4 bases had no gene match. In DNA, the CDR3 is TGTGCCAGCAGCTTAGTTGGGACAGGGGCATACGAGCAGTACTTC. Protein: CASSLVGTGAYEQYF.

The V gene is TRBV20-1, the J gene TRBJ1-6; D ambiguous. Between the trimmed V and J ends, which lost 1 base and 7 bases, there was a span of 8 bases. In germline, CDR1 is DFQATT, CDR2 SNEGSKA (reference sequence). The CDR3 has 13 residues. In nucleotides, the CDR3 is TGCAGTGCTAGAGTTAACCAAAATTCACCCCTCCACTTT. Translation: CSARVNQNSPLHF.

CDR3 nucleotides: TGTGCCAGCAGCGTAGGTGATGCAGGGGGCACAGATACGCAGTATTTT. Translating gives CASSVGDAGGTDTQYF. This rearrangement joins TRBV9 to TRBJ2-3; a possible D gene is TRBD1 (6 bases). Germline lookup yields CDR1 SGDLS and CDR2 YYNGEE. V lost 0 bases, J lost 1 base, and 12 bases lay in between. The CDR3 is 16 residues long.

Notes on this clonotype: Without the conserved terminal phenylalanine or tryptophan, this CDR3 likely stems from a read error. V and J are TRBV7-3 and TRBJ1-5; D is ambiguous. The CDR3 covers 14 residues. From germline, CDR1 is SGHTA and CDR2 FQGTGA. The CDR3 nucleotides read TGCGCCAGCAGCCAAGTTGGCGCGGATCGGTCCCAGCATTCT. As protein: CASSQVGADRSQHS.

This clonotype was detected ten times or more. The chain is built from TRBV2 and TRBJ1-1; maybe TRBD1 (5 bases). The CDR3 loop spans 10 amino acids. With 10 bases removed from V and 10 bases from J, the gap between germline ends came to 13 bases. CDR1 is SNHLY and CDR2 is FYNNEI in the germline V gene. The DNA of the CDR3 is TGTGCCACACGGGGACGGGGAGCTTTCTTT. Residues: CATRGRGAFF.

The CDR3 nucleotides read TGTGCCAGCAACCTAACACCGAACACTGAAGCTTTCTTT. It is translated as CASNLTPNTEAFF. The chain carries TRBV9 and TRBJ1-1; D gene uncertain. This CDR3 region has 13 residues. Deletions cut 6 bases from V and 1 base from J, with 10 bases between. Germline V gene sequence: CDR1 SGDLS, CDR2 YYNGEE.

The chain links TRBV20-1 to TRBJ2-5, with 8 bases identical to TRBD1. CDR1 DFQATT and CDR2 SNEGSKA come from the germline V gene (reference sequence). J gave up 7 bases and V 6 bases, and 10 bases lay outside the gene matches. The CDR3 has 13 amino acids. CDR3 amino acids: CSALRTGLGTQYF. DNA for the CDR3: TGCAGTGCACTACGGACAGGGCTTGGGACCCAGTACTTC.

This chain uses TRBV10-1 with TRBJ2-7; the match to TRBD1 covers 7 bases. The CDR3 consists of 14 residues. Trimming removed 2 bases from V and 3 bases from J; junction bases left unmatched: 4. Germline CDR1 reads WNHNN; CDR2 reads SYGVQD (reference sequence). CDR3 sequence: CASSERGPSYEQYF. In nucleotides, the CDR3 is TGCGCCAGCAGTGAGAGGGGGCCGAGCTACGAGCAGTACTTC.

This clonotype was recorded at least ten times. The chain recombines TRBV7-8 with TRBJ2-7, with D tentatively TRBD2 (5 bases). V was shortened by 1 base and J by 4 bases, with 20 bases between the two germline ends. This CDR3 has 17 amino acids. Looked up from germline, CDR1 is SGHVS and CDR2 is FQNEAQ. CDR3 sequence reads: CASSLEPSRNLVYEQYF. DNA for the CDR3: TGTGCCAGCAGCTTAGAGCCTAGCCGCAATCTAGTTTACGAGCAGTACTTC.

The chain carries TRBV5-1 and TRBJ2-7; no firm D call. Trimming removed 5 bases from V and 1 base from J, with 13 bases in between. The CDR3 loop spans 14 amino acids. The germline V gene has CDR1 SGHRS and CDR2 YFSETQ. CDR3 amino acids: CASSKVSTSYEQYF. As DNA, the CDR3 is TGCGCCAGCAGTAAAGTATCGACGTCCTACGAGCAGTACTTC.

Many counts were recorded for this clonotype. The chain recombines TRBV4-1 with TRBJ2-3; D is unclear. Germline V gene data show CDR1 as MGHRA and CDR2 as YSYEKL. CDR3 length equals 15 residues. The ends were cut back, 4 bases at V and 0 bases at J, with 11 bases in the middle. The CDR3 bases are TGCGCCAGCAGCCGAGCCCAGACTAGCACAGATACGCAGTATTTT. Translated: CASSRAQTSTDTQYF.

The rearrangement uses TRBV7-3 and TRBJ1-4; no reliable D call. The CDR3 is 15 amino acids. Between the trimmed V and J ends, which lost 3 bases and 8 bases, there was a span of 16 bases. Germline CDR1 reads SGHTA; CDR2 reads FQGTGA. The CDR3 DNA sequence: TGTGCCAGCAGCTTCTTATCCCACGTCGGGGAAAAACTGTTTTTT. It translates to CASSFLSHVGEKLFF. The whole variable domain, filled in from reference TRBV7-3 and TRBJ1-4, reads GAGVSQTPSNKVTEKGKYVELRCDPISGHTALYWYRQSLGQGPEFLIYFQGTGAADDSGLPNDRFFAVRPEGSVSTLKIQRTERGDSAVYLCASSFLSHVGEKLFFGSGTQLSVL.

The rearrangement links TRBV6-6 to TRBJ1-6, with no clear D. CDR1 is MNHNY and CDR2 is SVGAGI in the germline V gene (reference sequence). The CDR3 is made up of 14 amino acids. Trimming removed 6 bases at V and 10 bases at J, with 16 bases between. Written as DNA, the CDR3 is TGTGCCAGCAGAGACATACTTTCGTGGTCACCCCTCCACTTT. It yields the protein CASRDILSWSPLHF.

This clonotype turned up a few times. This chain uses TRBV6-5 with TRBJ1-1; D remains ambiguous. The CDR3 runs 14 residues. The germline CDR1 and CDR2 sequences are MNHEY and SVGAGI. V was trimmed by 2 bases and J by 6 bases, leaving 13 bases between them. CDR3 DNA: TGTGCCAGCAGTTACCAAGGCGGGATTGCTGAAGCTTTCTTT. Its protein product is CASSYQGGIAEAFF.

Turning to this clonotype: This sequence may be a read error, since a much larger clone differs from it by one base. The chain couples TRBV7-8 to TRBJ2-7; 9 positions agree with TRBD1. Looked up from germline, CDR1 is SGHVS and CDR2 is FQNEAQ. This CDR3 comprises 15 residues. The CDR3 loop is CTSSPDRGLTYEQYF. CDR3 bases: TGTACCAGCAGCCCCGACAGGGGGTTAACCTACGAGCAGTACTTC. The full variable domain, its missing parts supplied by reference TRBV7-8 and TRBJ2-7, is GAGVSQSPRYKVAKRGQDVALRCDPISGHVSLFWYQQALGQGPEFLTYFQNEAQLDKSGLPSDRFFAERPEGSVSTLKIQRTQQEDSAVYLCTSSPDRGLTYEQYFGPGTRLTVT.

This clonotype appeared many times. The rearrangement uses TRBV6-1 and TRBJ1-5, with 9 bases that match TRBD1. The CDR3 has 15 residues. Germline trimming cut 2 bases from V and 3 bases from J; bases unmatched to any gene: 2. The germline V gene encodes CDR1 MNHNS and CDR2 SASEGT. The CDR3 sequence is CASSERQGVNQPQHF. Written as DNA, the CDR3 is TGTGCCAGCAGTGAAAGACAGGGGGTCAATCAGCCCCAGCATTTT.

This clonotype was picked up many times. The chain has TRBV7-8 and TRBJ1-2; D remains unclear. V lost 2 bases to trimming and J lost 3 bases, with 10 bases between them. Germline V gene sequence: CDR1 SGHVS, CDR2 FQNEAQ. The CDR3 sequence is 14 residues long. The CDR3 spells CASSLNYQDYGYTF. The CDR3 region has the DNA TGTGCCAGCAGCTTAAACTATCAGGACTATGGCTACACCTTC.

The chain employs TRBV27 and TRBJ2-1; D is ambiguous. Looked up from germline, CDR1 is MNHEY and CDR2 is SMNVEV (reference sequence). The CDR3 runs to 13 residues. V was pared by 4 bases and J by 5 bases, with 9 bases between. Here the CDR3 reads CASSSAGNNEQFF. The CDR3 nucleotides read TGTGCCAGCAGTTCCGCCGGAAACAATGAGCAGTTCTTC.